The entry below describes one TCR beta chain. Its antigen is still unknown. This may come from a read error, since a much larger clone is one base off. The data belong to a study of CD8+CD57+ T cells in acquired aplastic anemia. Study-wide background: On average, sorted CD4+ and CD8+ cells gave 3.2 ug of DNA. The study, taken as a whole, reports: In CD8+ cells, Simpson's diversity showed no significant difference between patients and controls. Patients and controls had in common some 30 CD8+ CDR3 sequences.

The CDR3 has 14 residues. Germline V gene data show CDR1 as SEHNR and CDR2 as FQNEAQ (reference sequence). Trimming stripped 3 bases from V and 2 bases from J, with 8 bases between. The study profiled TCR beta VDJ and CDR3 using genomic DNA as template. TCRdb analysed the reads with MiXCR anew, one entry per CDR3 protein. The table includes about 160,000 distinct CDR3 sequences, less than 60% detected once. Patients sequenced had flow cytometry evidence of CD8+CD57+ cell expansion. In all patients, the disease was severe acquired aplastic anemia. The chain employs TRBV7-9 and TRBJ2-1, with a possible D match to TRBD2 (5 bases). Source material: sorted CD4+, CD8+, or CD8+CD57+ T cells (not recorded which) from PBMCs. The clonotype originates from a human donor with aplastic anemia. CDR3 sequence (DNA): TGTGCCAGCAGCTTCGAGGGCCCCTACAATGAGCAGTTCTTC. Amino acid sequence: CASSFEGPYNEQFF. The full variable domain, completed using reference TRBV7-9 and TRBJ2-1, is DTGVSQNPRHKITKRGQNVTFRCDPISEHNRLYWYRQTLGQGPEFLTYFQNEAQLEKSRLLSDRFSAERPKGSFSTLEIQRTEQGDSAMYLCASSFEGPYNEQFFGPGTRLTVL.